The 14 T cell receptor beta chains below were found in one sample sequenced in a study of T cell changes during pregnancy in multiple sclerosis. Clones were sequenced by immunoSEQ multiplex PCR, and TCRdb holds only the in-frame ones, with some missing. The table shows about 75,000 clones, with under 95% occurring only once. Sequenced here: CD4+ T cells from peripheral blood mononuclear cells, sampled before pregnancy. These TCRs come from a female donor with multiple sclerosis, enrolled in a pregnancy study.

The rearrangement links TRBV30 to TRBJ2-2; the D is unclear. CDR3 length: 13 residues. Trimming stripped 0 bases from V and 4 bases from J, with 6 bases between. The germline V gene has CDR1 GTSNPN and CDR2 SVGIG (reference sequence). In DNA form, the CDR3 reads TGTGCCTGGAGTGTACTTTTCACCGGGGAGCTGTTTTTT. Translation: CAWSVLFTGELFF.

This clone was picked up one time. J is TRBJ1-1 and V is TRBV5-1; D remains ambiguous. Germline V gene lookup returns CDR1 SGHRS and CDR2 YFSETQ. The V and J ends lost 4 bases and 2 bases respectively, with 18 bases between them. There are 16 residues in the CDR3. CDR3 protein: CASSPGREGPNTEAFF. For the CDR3, the DNA is TGCGCCAGCAGCCCTGGCCGGGAAGGTCCTAACACTGAAGCTTTCTTT.

V usage is TRBV29-1 and J usage is TRBJ1-1; D possibly corresponds to TRBD1 (5 bases). The V gene's germline CDR1 is SQVTM and CDR2 ANQGSEA. The V end was cut by 0 bases, the J end by 2 bases, with 13 bases between. The CDR3 is 15 residues long. CDR3 in DNA: TGCAGCGTTGAAGAAGGGGCGGGAACTAACACTGAAGCTTTCTTT. This translates into CSVEEGAGTNTEAFF.

The chain is built from TRBV18 and TRBJ2-7, with 11 bases identical to TRBD2. V lost 8 bases and J lost 6; bases outside the gene matches: 6. CDR3 length: 13 amino acids. Germline loops: CDR1 KGHSH, CDR2 LQKENI. The CDR3 reads CASHSGRAGEQYF. The CDR3 DNA is TGTGCCAGCCATAGCGGGAGGGCCGGCGAGCAGTACTTC.

The J gene is TRBJ2-7, the V gene TRBV2; 7 bases match TRBD2. V was pared by 6 bases and J by 0 bases, with 8 bases of the junction left unmatched. Germline V lookup: CDR1 SNHLY, CDR2 FYNNEI. The CDR3 sequence is 15 residues long. Here the CDR3 reads CASSRGLAASYEQYF. CDR3 nucleotides: TGTGCCAGCAGCCGAGGGCTAGCGGCCTCCTACGAGCAGTACTTC.

V and J are TRBV7-8 and TRBJ2-3; D is perhaps TRBD2 (6 bases). V lost 5 bases to trimming and J lost 5 bases, with 17 bases between them. Germline V gives CDR1 SGHVS, CDR2 FQNEAQ. This CDR3 is built from 15 residues. The CDR3 loop is CASSTRGRGVDTQYF. DNA for the CDR3: TGTGCCAGCAGCACCCGCGGGCGGGGCGTAGATACGCAGTATTTT.

The rearrangement joins TRBV28 to TRBJ1-5; D not certain. Trimming removed 5 bases at V and 0 bases at J, with 8 bases between. The CDR3 spans 14 residues. CDR1 and CDR2 (germline): MDHEN, SYDVKM. For the CDR3, the DNA is TGTGCCAGCAGTGCCCCAGGTAGCAATCAGCCCCAGCATTTT. This codes for CASSAPGSNQPQHF. Combining the CDR3 with reference TRBV28 and TRBJ1-5 gives the whole variable domain DVKVTQSSRYLVKRTGEKVFLECVQDMDHENMFWYRQDPGLGLRLIYFSYDVKMKEKGDIPEGYSVSREKKERFSLILESASTNQTSMYLCASSAPGSNQPQHFGDGTRLSIL.

This chain uses TRBV10-1 with TRBJ2-5, with D possibly matching TRBD2 (6 bases). V was pared by 7 bases and J by 4 bases, with 19 bases between. The germline V gene has CDR1 WNHNN and CDR2 SYGVQD (reference sequence). This CDR3 is 15 amino acids long. The CDR3 protein is CASKVSLGLRETQYF. The CDR3 DNA sequence: TGCGCCAGCAAGGTTAGTCTCGGACTACGAGAGACCCAGTACTTC.

V usage is TRBV30 and J usage is TRBJ2-1, with D tentatively TRBD1 (6 bases). There are 13 residues in the CDR3. Trimming removed 4 bases from V and 4 bases from J, with 11 bases in between. Germline CDR1 GTSNPN, CDR2 SVGIG (reference sequence). The CDR3 sequence is CAWIRGGYNEQFF. As DNA, the CDR3 is TGTGCCTGGATCCGAGGGGGTTACAATGAGCAGTTCTTC.

This clone was seen once. The chain is built from TRBV5-1 and TRBJ2-2; possible D gene TRBD2, 5 bases. CDR3 length equals 13 residues. Germline loops: CDR1 SGHRS, CDR2 YFSETQ. Between the trimmed V and J ends, which lost 5 bases and 1 base, there was a span of 6 bases. The CDR3 region has the DNA TGCGCCAGCAGGAGGGAGAACACCGGGGAGCTGTTTTTT. The encoded protein is CASRRENTGELFF.

This clone occurred a few times. The genes are TRBV6-5 and TRBJ1-6, with D possibly TRBD1 on 6 matching bases. Trimming took off 6 bases at V and 3 bases at J, with 9 bases between the two ends. This CDR3 contains 14 residues. Germline assignment: CDR1 MNHEY and CDR2 SVGAGI. The CDR3 DNA reads as TGTGCCAGCAGACAGGGAAGCTATAATTCACCCCTCCACTTT. Translation gives CASRQGSYNSPLHF.

The chain couples TRBV6-5 to TRBJ2-4; D may be TRBD1 (5 bases). Germline CDR1 is MNHEY and CDR2 is SVGAGI. Trimming removed 2 bases from V and 9 bases from J, with 5 bases in between. This CDR3 region has 11 residues. The CDR3, as DNA: TGTGCCAGCAGTTACCAGGGCATTCAGTACTTC. It encodes CASSYQGIQYF.

This chain links TRBV7-2 with TRBJ2-1; 8 bases map to TRBD2. Trimming at V came to 6 bases and at J to 0 bases, leaving 4 bases not matched to a gene. The germline V gene encodes CDR1 SGHTA and CDR2 FQGNSA. The CDR3 runs to 15 residues. The CDR3 loop reads CASRIAGPSYNEQFF. For the CDR3, the DNA is TGTGCCAGCAGGATAGCGGGGCCCTCCTACAATGAGCAGTTCTTC.

The chain links TRBV5-1 to TRBJ1-1; TRBD1 matches at 8 bases. The CDR3 extends over 13 amino acids. J gave up 8 bases and V 0 bases, and 3 bases lay outside the gene matches. Germline CDR1 is SGHRS and CDR2 is YFSETQ. The CDR3 region has the DNA TGCGCCAGCAGCTTGGGCCGGGACAGGGAAGCTTTCTTT. Translation gives CASSLGRDREAFF.